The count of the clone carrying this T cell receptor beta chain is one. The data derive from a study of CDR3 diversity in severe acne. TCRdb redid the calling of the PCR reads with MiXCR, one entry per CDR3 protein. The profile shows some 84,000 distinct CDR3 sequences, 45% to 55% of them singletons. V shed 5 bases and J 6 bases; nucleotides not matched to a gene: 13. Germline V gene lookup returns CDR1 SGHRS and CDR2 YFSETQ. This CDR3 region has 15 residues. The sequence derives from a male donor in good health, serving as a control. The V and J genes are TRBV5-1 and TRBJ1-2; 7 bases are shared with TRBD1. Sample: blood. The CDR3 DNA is TGCGCCAGCAGTCGAGAAGGGGGCGAGCCGGATGGCTACACCTTC. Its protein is CASSREGGEPDGYTF. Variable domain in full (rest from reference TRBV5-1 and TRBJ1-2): KAGVTQTPRYLIKTRGQQVTLSCSPISGHRSVSWYQQTPGQGLQFLFEYFSETQRNKGNFPGRFSGRQFSNSRSEMNVSTLELGDSALYLCASSREGGEPDGYTFGSGTRLTVV.